Following are 20 T cell receptor beta chains from one sample sequenced in a study of blood T cell repertoires in COVID-19. Using immunoSEQ multiplex PCR, the repertoire was profiled, and TCRdb retains in-frame clones only, with some absent. The sample lists about 230,000 clones; approximately 88% were seen once. Specimen: PBMCs or T cells enriched from blood (not recorded which). These TCRs come from a woman in her 30s who had been exposed to COVID-19.

The chain links TRBV3-1 (or the pseudogene TRBV3-2) to TRBJ2-5; D remains unclear. Germline CDR1 and CDR2: LGHDT and YNNKEL (reference sequence). The CDR3 sequence is 12 residues long. V was clipped by 3 bases and J by 5 bases, with 7 bases between them. The CDR3 DNA sequence: TGTGCCAGCAGCCACGGCGGCGAGACCCAGTACTTC. Translating gives CASSHGGETQYF.

The chain combines TRBV19 with TRBJ1-2, with D tentatively TRBD1 (6 bases). The CDR3 is 14 amino acids. Trimming pared 5 bases from V and 8 bases from J, leaving 18 bases between. The germline gives CDR1 LNHDA, CDR2 SQIVND (reference sequence). The CDR3 reads CASSPGQFSGGYTF. The CDR3 bases are TGTGCCAGTAGTCCAGGACAGTTCTCTGGGGGCTACACCTTC.

The chain couples TRBV24-1 to TRBJ1-5; 10 bases are a match to TRBD1. The germline CDR1 and CDR2 sequences are KGHDR and SFDVKD. J gave up 4 bases and V 12 bases, and 14 bases lay outside the gene matches. The CDR3 contains 16 residues. As DNA, the CDR3 is TGTGCCTCCCGCTTAGACAGGGGGCGTAGGAATCAGCCCCAGCATTTT. Its protein is CASRLDRGRRNQPQHF.

The rearrangement links TRBV9 to TRBJ2-2; the match to TRBD2 covers 9 bases. The CDR3 is 16 residues long. CDR1 SGDLS and CDR2 YYNGEE come from the germline V gene. V lost 4 bases, J lost 2 bases, and 6 bases stayed unmatched. The CDR3, as DNA: TGTGCCAGCAGCCTTCTAGCGGGACAAAACACCGGGGAGCTGTTTTTT. Protein product: CASSLLAGQNTGELFF.

The chain joins TRBV11-2 to TRBJ2-5; possibly TRBD2 for D (7 bases). Trimming took 1 base from V and 3 from J, leaving 9 bases between them. Germline V gives CDR1 SGHAT, CDR2 FQNNGV. The CDR3 covers 14 residues. Here the CDR3 DNA reads TGTGCCAGCAGCTTAGTAGGGGGGGAAGAGACCCAGTACTTC. It yields the protein CASSLVGGEETQYF.

This rearrangement joins TRBV6-6 to TRBJ2-7; perhaps TRBD1 as D (6 bases). CDR3 length: 12 residues. The V gene lost 10 bases and the J gene lost 3 bases, with 13 bases spanning the gap. The germline CDR1 and CDR2 sequences are MNHNY and SVGAGI (reference sequence). The CDR3 loop is CATLDSNYEQYF. DNA of the CDR3: TGTGCCACCCTGGACAGCAACTACGAGCAGTACTTC.

J is TRBJ2-4 and V is TRBV2; TRBD2 matches at 12 bases. Germline CDR1 and CDR2: SNHLY and FYNNEI. The V and J ends lost 8 bases and 1 base, in that order; junction bases with no gene match: 15. The CDR3 consists of 19 residues. CDR3 region: CASPPGASGRADAKNIQYF. For the CDR3, the DNA is TGTGCCAGCCCTCCCGGGGCTAGCGGGAGGGCCGATGCCAAAAACATTCAGTACTTC.

The V gene is TRBV11-3, the J gene TRBJ2-2, with D possibly TRBD2 on 6 matching bases. V was shortened by 1 base and J by 5 bases, with 14 bases between the two germline ends. Germline loops: CDR1 SGHNT, CDR2 YENEEA. This CDR3 has 16 amino acids. CDR3 in DNA: TGTGCCAGCAGCTTAGTTTTGGGAGGTTGGACCGGGGAGCTGTTTTTT. It encodes CASSLVLGGWTGELFF.

This clone occurred once. The rearrangement joins TRBV15 to TRBJ2-1, with 10 bases fitting TRBD2. The V gene's germline CDR1 is LNHNV and CDR2 YYDKDF (reference sequence). J was trimmed by 14 bases and V by 6 bases; bases with no gene match: 4. This CDR3 is built from 11 residues. The CDR3 DNA is TGTGCCACCAGATCCCTAGCGGGGGAGTTCTTC. Residues: CATRSLAGEFF.

This clone has more than one count but fewer than ten. This chain uses TRBV3-1 (or the pseudogene TRBV3-2) with TRBJ1-1; TRBD1 agrees at 11 bases. Trimming cost V 4 bases and J 4 bases; bases outside gene matches: 2. This CDR3 comprises 14 residues. Germline-derived CDR1 and CDR2 are LGHDT and YNNKEL (reference sequence). CDR3 in amino acids: CASSRGQGGTEAFF. Written as DNA, the CDR3 is TGTGCCAGCAGCCGGGGACAGGGGGGCACTGAAGCTTTCTTT.

This clone was recorded once. This sequence joins TRBV27 and TRBJ2-7; D is possibly TRBD2 (6 bases). The V gene lost 6 bases and the J gene lost 4 bases, with 13 bases spanning the gap. Germline CDR1 and CDR2: MNHEY and SMNVEV (reference sequence). The CDR3 runs to 13 residues. The CDR3 reads CASRRLVNYEQYF. DNA for the CDR3: TGTGCCAGCAGGAGACTAGTGAATTACGAGCAGTACTTC.

V and J are TRBV7-2 and TRBJ2-7; D gene uncertain. This CDR3 comprises 11 residues. The germline V gene has CDR1 SGHTA and CDR2 FQGNSA. The V and J ends lost 5 bases and 7 bases respectively, with 9 bases between them. The CDR3 sequence is CASSPAGEQYF. Here the CDR3 DNA reads TGTGCCAGCAGCCCTGCCGGGGAGCAGTACTTC.

V is TRBV6-4 and J is TRBJ2-2, with 7 bases identical to TRBD2. Germline V gives CDR1 MRHNA, CDR2 SNTAGT. The CDR3 covers 15 residues. The J segment lost 5 bases and the V segment lost 6 bases, leaving 9 bases of the junction unmatched. CDR3 sequence reads: CASRPHREATGELFF. The CDR3 DNA reads TGTGCCAGCAGGCCCCACCGGGAGGCTACCGGGGAGCTGTTTTTT.

The rearrangement links TRBV7-3 to TRBJ2-1, with D maybe TRBD2 (5 bases). This CDR3 region has 14 residues. V was trimmed by 1 base and J by 9 bases, leaving 13 bases between them. CDR1 and CDR2 (germline): SGHTA, FQGTGA. The CDR3 coding sequence is TGTGCCAGCAGCTTAATGGGTCCCGAGGGTGAGCAGTTCTTC. This translates into CASSLMGPEGEQFF.

This rearrangement joins TRBV5-1 to TRBJ2-2; 8 bases line up with TRBD1. Germline CDR1 SGHRS, CDR2 YFSETQ. Trimming cost V 3 bases and J 6 bases; bases outside gene matches: 7. The CDR3 is made up of 15 amino acids. The CDR3 spells CASSSGQGAAGELFF. DNA for the CDR3: TGCGCCAGCAGCTCCGGGCAGGGGGCGGCCGGGGAGCTGTTTTTT.

The gene calls are TRBV6-5 and TRBJ1-2; D may be TRBD1 (6 bases). This CDR3 spans 11 amino acids. The germline V gene has CDR1 MNHEY and CDR2 SVGAGI. Trimming pared 7 bases from V and 5 bases from J, leaving 8 bases between. CDR3 sequence reads: CASTTGYGYTF. Here the CDR3 DNA reads TGTGCCAGCACCACAGGGTATGGCTACACCTTC.

This clone was seen a handful of times. The chain links TRBV2 to TRBJ2-7; D is possibly TRBD2 (6 bases). CDR3 size: 13 residues. CDR1 and CDR2 (germline): SNHLY, FYNNEI. Trimming removed 6 bases at V and 3 bases at J, with 12 bases between. The CDR3 is CASSGRGYYEQYF. The CDR3 coding sequence is TGTGCCAGCAGCGGGCGGGGATACTACGAGCAGTACTTC.

The gene calls are TRBV9 and TRBJ2-3; D is unclear. With 2 bases removed from V and 6 bases from J, the gap between germline ends came to 16 bases. The CDR3 is 15 residues long. Germline V gene sequence: CDR1 SGDLS, CDR2 YYNGEE. CDR3 sequence (DNA): TGTGCCAGCAGCGTCAGCGTGAGTGGCTCTGATACGCAGTATTTT. Protein: CASSVSVSGSDTQYF. The whole variable domain, remainder taken from reference TRBV9 and TRBJ2-3, is DSGVTQTPKHLITATGQRVTLRCSPRSGDLSVYWYQQSLDQGLQFLIQYYNGEERAKGNILERFSAQQFPDLHSELNLSSLELGDSALYFCASSVSVSGSDTQYFGPGTRLTVL.

The rearrangement joins TRBV28 to TRBJ1-1, with 8 bases fitting TRBD1. Trimming cost V 5 bases and J 3 bases; bases outside gene matches: 8. The germline V gene has CDR1 MDHEN and CDR2 SYDVKM. This CDR3 has 15 residues. The CDR3 DNA reads TGTGCCAGCAGTCAAACGAAACAGGGGGACACTGAAGCTTTCTTT. This translates into CASSQTKQGDTEAFF. Filled out from reference TRBV28 and TRBJ1-1, the complete variable domain reads DVKVTQSSRYLVKRTGEKVFLECVQDMDHENMFWYRQDPGLGLRLIYFSYDVKMKEKGDIPEGYSVSREKKERFSLILESASTNQTSMYLCASSQTKQGDTEAFFGQGTRLTVV.

The V and J genes are TRBV7-9 and TRBJ1-2, with 9 bases matching TRBD1. With V trimmed by 3 bases and J by 6 bases, 5 bases remained unmatched. CDR3 length: 14 amino acids. Germline-derived CDR1 and CDR2 are SEHNR and FQNEAQ (reference sequence). The CDR3 nucleotides read TGTGCCAGCAGCTTGGCCGGGACAGGGAATGGCTACACCTTC. This gives the protein CASSLAGTGNGYTF.